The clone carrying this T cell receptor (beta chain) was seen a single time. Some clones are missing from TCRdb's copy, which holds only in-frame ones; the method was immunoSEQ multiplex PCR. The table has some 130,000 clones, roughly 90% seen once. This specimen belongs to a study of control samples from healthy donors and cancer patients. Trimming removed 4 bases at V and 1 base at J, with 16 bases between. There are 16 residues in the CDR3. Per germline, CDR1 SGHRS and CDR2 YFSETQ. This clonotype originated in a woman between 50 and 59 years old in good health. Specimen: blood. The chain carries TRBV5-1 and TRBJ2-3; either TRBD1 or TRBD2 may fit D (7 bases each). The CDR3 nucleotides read TGCGCCAGCAGCCATGGGAGGGGGCTAGGCACAGATACGCAGTATTTT. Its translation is CASSHGRGLGTDTQYF.